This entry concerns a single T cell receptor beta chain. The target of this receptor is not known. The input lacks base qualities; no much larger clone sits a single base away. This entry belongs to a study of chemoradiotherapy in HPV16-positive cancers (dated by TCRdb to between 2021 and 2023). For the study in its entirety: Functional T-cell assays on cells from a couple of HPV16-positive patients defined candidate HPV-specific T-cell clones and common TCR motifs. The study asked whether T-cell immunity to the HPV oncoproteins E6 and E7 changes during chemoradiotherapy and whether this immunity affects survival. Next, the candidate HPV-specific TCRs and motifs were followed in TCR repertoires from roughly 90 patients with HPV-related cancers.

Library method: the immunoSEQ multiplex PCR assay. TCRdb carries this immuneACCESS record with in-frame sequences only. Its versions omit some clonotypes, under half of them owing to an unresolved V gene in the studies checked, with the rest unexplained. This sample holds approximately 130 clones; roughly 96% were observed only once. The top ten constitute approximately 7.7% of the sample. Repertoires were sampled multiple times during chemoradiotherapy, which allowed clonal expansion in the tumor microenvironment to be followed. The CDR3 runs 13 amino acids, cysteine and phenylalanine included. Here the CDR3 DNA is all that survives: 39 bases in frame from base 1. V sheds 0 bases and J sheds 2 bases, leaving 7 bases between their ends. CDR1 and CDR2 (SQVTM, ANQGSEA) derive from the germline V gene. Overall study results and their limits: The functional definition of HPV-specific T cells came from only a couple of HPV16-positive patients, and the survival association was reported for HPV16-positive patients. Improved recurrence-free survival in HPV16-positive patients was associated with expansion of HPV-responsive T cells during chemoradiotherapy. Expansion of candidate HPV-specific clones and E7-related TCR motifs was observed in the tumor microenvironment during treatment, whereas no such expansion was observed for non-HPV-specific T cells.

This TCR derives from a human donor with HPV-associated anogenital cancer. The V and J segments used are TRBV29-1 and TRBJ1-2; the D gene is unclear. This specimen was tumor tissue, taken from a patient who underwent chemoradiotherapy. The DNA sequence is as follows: TGCAGCGTTGAAGAAGCGGGGAACTATGGCTACACCTTC. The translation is CSVEEAGNYGYTF.